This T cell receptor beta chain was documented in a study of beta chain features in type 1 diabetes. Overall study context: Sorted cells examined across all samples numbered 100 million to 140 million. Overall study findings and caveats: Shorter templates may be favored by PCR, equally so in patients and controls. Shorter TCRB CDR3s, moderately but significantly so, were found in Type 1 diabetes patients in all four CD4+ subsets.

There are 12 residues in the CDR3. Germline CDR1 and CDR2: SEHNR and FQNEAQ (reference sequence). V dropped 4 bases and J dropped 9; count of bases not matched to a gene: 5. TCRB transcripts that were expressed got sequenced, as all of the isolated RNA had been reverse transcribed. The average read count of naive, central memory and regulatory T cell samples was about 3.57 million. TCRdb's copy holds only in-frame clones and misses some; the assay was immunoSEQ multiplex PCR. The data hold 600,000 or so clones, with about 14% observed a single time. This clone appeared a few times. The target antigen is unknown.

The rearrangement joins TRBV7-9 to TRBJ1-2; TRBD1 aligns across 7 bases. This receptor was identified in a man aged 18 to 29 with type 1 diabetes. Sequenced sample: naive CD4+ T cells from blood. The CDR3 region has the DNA TGTGCCAGCAGCTCCGGGACAGTCAGCTACACCTTC. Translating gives CASSSGTVSYTF.